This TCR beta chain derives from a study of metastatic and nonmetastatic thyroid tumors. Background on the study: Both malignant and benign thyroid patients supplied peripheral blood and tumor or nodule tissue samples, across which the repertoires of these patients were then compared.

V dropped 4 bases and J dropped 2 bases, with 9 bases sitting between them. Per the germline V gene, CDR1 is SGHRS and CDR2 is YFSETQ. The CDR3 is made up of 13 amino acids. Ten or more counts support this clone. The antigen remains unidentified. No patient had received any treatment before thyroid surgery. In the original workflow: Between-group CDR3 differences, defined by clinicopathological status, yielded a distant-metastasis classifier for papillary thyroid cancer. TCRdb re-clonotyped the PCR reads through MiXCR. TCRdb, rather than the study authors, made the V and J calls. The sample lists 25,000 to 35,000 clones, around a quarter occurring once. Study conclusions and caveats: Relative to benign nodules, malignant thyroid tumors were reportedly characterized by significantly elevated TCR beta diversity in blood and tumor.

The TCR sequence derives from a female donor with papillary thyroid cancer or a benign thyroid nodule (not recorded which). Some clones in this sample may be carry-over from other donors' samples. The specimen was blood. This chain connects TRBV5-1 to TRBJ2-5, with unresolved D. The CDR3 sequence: CASSTGQQETQYF. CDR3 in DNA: TGCGCCAGCAGCACCGGGCAGCAAGAGACCCAGTACTTC.